A selection of T cell receptor beta chains follows, all from one sample in a study of shared clonotypes between healthy human individuals. Libraries were prepared by immunoSEQ multiplex PCR; TCRdb keeps only in-frame clonotypes and omits some of them. The table includes over 700,000 clones, 72% detected once. Sequences were obtained from memory CD4+ T cells sorted from blood. The receptors derive from a woman aged 25 to 39 in good health. Both conserved end residues are part of each CDR3. The order of the fields is CDR3 protein, CDR3 DNA, D gene, V gene, J gene, clone size. A D gene is named only where the DNA matches it firmly. A clone size is listed for some rows: how often the clone was seen (once, few, many), or a class if it is expanded.

CDR3 protein: CASKPATNPRETQYF; CDR3 DNA: TGTGCCAGCAAACCAGCCACAAACCCCCGGGAGACCCAGTACTTC; D gene: .; V gene: TRBV2; J gene: TRBJ2-5; clone size: .
CDR3 protein: CASSPITSSYNEQFF; CDR3 DNA: TGTGCCAGCTCACCCATCACCAGCTCCTACAATGAGCAGTTCTTC; D gene: .; V gene: TRBV18; J gene: TRBJ2-1; clone size: .
CDR3 protein: CASSGDRPNEKLFF; CDR3 DNA: TGTGCCAGCAGCGGGGACAGACCTAATGAAAAACTGTTTTTT; D gene: .; V gene: TRBV21-1; J gene: TRBJ1-4; clone size: few
CDR3 protein: CASSPINTGPGTGELFF; CDR3 DNA: TGTGCCAGCTCCCCGATTAACACGGGTCCTGGCACCGGGGAGCTGTTTTTT; D gene: .; V gene: TRBV18; J gene: TRBJ2-2; clone size: .
CDR3 protein: CASSSVGLQHETQYF; CDR3 DNA: TGTGCCAGCAGCAGTGTGGGGCTACAGCATGAGACCCAGTACTTC; D gene: .; V gene: TRBV5-6; J gene: TRBJ2-5; clone size: .
CDR3 protein: CASSLLPAENGYTF; CDR3 DNA: TGTGCCAGCAGTTTACTTCCGGCAGAGAATGGCTACACCTTC; D gene: .; V gene: TRBV28; J gene: TRBJ1-2; clone size: .
CDR3 protein: CASSIIAGRSYEQYF; CDR3 DNA: TGTGCCAGCAGCATAATAGCGGGGCGCTCCTACGAGCAGTACTTC; D gene: TRBD2; V gene: TRBV7-2; J gene: TRBJ2-7; clone size: few
CDR3 protein: CSVEDQNRGNIQYF; CDR3 DNA: TGCAGCGTTGAAGATCAAAATAGAGGAAACATTCAGTACTTC; D gene: .; V gene: TRBV29-1; J gene: TRBJ2-4; clone size: .
CDR3 protein: CASSLTGQGESGELFF; CDR3 DNA: TGCGCCAGCAGCTTAACTGGACAGGGAGAGTCCGGGGAGCTGTTTTTT; D gene: TRBD1; V gene: TRBV5-1; J gene: TRBJ2-2; clone size: many
CDR3 protein: CASSTTTSPTDTQYF; CDR3 DNA: TGTGCCAGCAGCACAACCACTAGCCCAACAGATACGCAGTATTTT; D gene: .; V gene: TRBV11-2; J gene: TRBJ2-3; clone size: .
CDR3 protein: CASTSGTGALSDVPETQYF; CDR3 DNA: TGCGCCAGCACCTCAGGGACAGGGGCTTTATCGGACGTTCCGGAGACCCAGTACTTC; D gene: TRBD1; V gene: TRBV5-1; J gene: TRBJ2-5; clone size: many
CDR3 protein: CASSPLAGGTDTQYF; CDR3 DNA: TGTGCCAGCAGCCCACTAGCGGGAGGGACAGATACGCAGTATTTT; D gene: TRBD2; V gene: TRBV7-8; J gene: TRBJ2-3; clone size: .
CDR3 protein: CASSIRSRDRGSGYGYTF; CDR3 DNA: TGCGCCAGCAGCATCCGGTCCCGGGACAGGGGAAGTGGCTATGGCTACACCTTC; D gene: TRBD1; V gene: TRBV5-1; J gene: TRBJ1-2; clone size: .
CDR3 protein: CASSQVVAGTGELFF; CDR3 DNA: TGCGCCAGCAGCCAAGTGGTCGCGGGGACCGGGGAGCTGTTTTTT; D gene: .; V gene: TRBV4-1; J gene: TRBJ2-2; clone size: .
CDR3 protein: CASSIQGGYEQYF; CDR3 DNA: TGTGCCAGTAGTATCCAAGGCGGCTACGAGCAGTACTTC; D gene: .; V gene: TRBV19; J gene: TRBJ2-7; clone size: .
CDR3 protein: CARSGNQPQHF; CDR3 DNA: TGTGCCAGATCGGGGAACCAGCCCCAGCATTTT; D gene: .; V gene: TRBV2; J gene: TRBJ1-5; clone size: .
CDR3 protein: CASSVGPQGNTEAFF; CDR3 DNA: TGTGCCAGCAGCGTAGGCCCTCAGGGGAACACTGAAGCTTTCTTT; D gene: .; V gene: TRBV9; J gene: TRBJ1-1; clone size: .
CDR3 protein: CASSLRQGADTQYF; CDR3 DNA: TGCGCCAGCAGCTTGCGCCAGGGGGCAGATACGCAGTATTTT; D gene: TRBD1; V gene: TRBV5-1; J gene: TRBJ2-3; clone size: .
CDR3 protein: CASRWTSSTGELFF; CDR3 DNA: TGCGCCAGCAGATGGACTAGCAGCACCGGGGAGCTGTTTTTT; D gene: TRBD2; V gene: TRBV10-2; J gene: TRBJ2-2; clone size: .
CDR3 protein: CSGTSGTGTREQYF; CDR3 DNA: TGCAGCGGGACCTCAGGGACAGGTACACGCGAGCAGTACTTC; D gene: TRBD1; V gene: TRBV29-1; J gene: TRBJ2-7; clone size: .
CDR3 protein: CASSLGWGLTDYNEQFF; CDR3 DNA: TGCGCCAGCAGCTTGGGTTGGGGACTGACGGACTACAATGAGCAGTTCTTC; D gene: .; V gene: TRBV5-1; J gene: TRBJ2-1; clone size: once
CDR3 protein: CASSLTNYGYTF; CDR3 DNA: TGTGCCAGCAGCTTAACTAACTATGGCTACACCTTC; D gene: .; V gene: TRBV7-4; J gene: TRBJ1-2; clone size: .
CDR3 protein: CASSPGTGGDYGYTF; CDR3 DNA: TGTGCCAGCAGCCCCGGGACAGGGGGCGACTATGGCTACACCTTC; D gene: TRBD1; V gene: TRBV6-6; J gene: TRBJ1-2; clone size: .
CDR3 protein: CASSQGKGTMNTEAFF; CDR3 DNA: TGTGCCAGCAGCCAAGGTAAGGGTACTATGAACACTGAAGCTTTCTTT; D gene: .; V gene: TRBV5-4; J gene: TRBJ1-1; clone size: .
CDR3 protein: CASSERPKVTTDTQYF; CDR3 DNA: TGCGCCAGCAGCGAACGCCCTAAAGTTACCACAGATACGCAGTATTTT; D gene: .; V gene: TRBV5-1; J gene: TRBJ2-3; clone size: .
CDR3 protein: CASSVRDRKLFF; CDR3 DNA: TGTGCCAGCAGTGTAAGGGATAGGAAACTGTTTTTT; D gene: .; V gene: TRBV28; J gene: TRBJ1-4; clone size: few
CDR3 protein: CAWSLDYMNTEAFF; CDR3 DNA: TGTGCCTGGAGTTTAGACTACATGAACACTGAAGCTTTCTTT; D gene: .; V gene: TRBV30; J gene: TRBJ1-1; clone size: .
CDR3 protein: CASSQDGRADEAFF; CDR3 DNA: TGTGCCAGCAGCCAAGATGGAAGGGCAGATGAGGCTTTCTTT; D gene: .; V gene: TRBV14; J gene: TRBJ1-1; clone size: few
CDR3 protein: CASNGAGGKDEQFF; CDR3 DNA: TGTGCCAGCAACGGGGCAGGGGGCAAAGATGAGCAGTTCTTC; D gene: TRBD1; V gene: TRBV28; J gene: TRBJ2-1; clone size: .
CDR3 protein: CASSYRTTGNTIYF; CDR3 DNA: TGTGCCAGCAGTTACCGGACTACTGGAAACACCATATATTTT; D gene: .; V gene: TRBV2; J gene: TRBJ1-3; clone size: few
CDR3 protein: CASSHSGLRRNNNEQFF; CDR3 DNA: TGTGCCAGCTCACACTCCGGGCTCAGGAGGAATAACAATGAGCAGTTCTTC; D gene: .; V gene: TRBV18; J gene: TRBJ2-1; clone size: once
CDR3 protein: CSVEHFADTQYF; CDR3 DNA: TGCAGCGTTGAACACTTCGCAGATACGCAGTATTTT; D gene: .; V gene: TRBV29-1; J gene: TRBJ2-3; clone size: .
CDR3 protein: CASSIARSSYEQYF; CDR3 DNA: TGTGCCAGTAGTATCGCGAGATCCTCCTACGAGCAGTACTTC; D gene: .; V gene: TRBV19; J gene: TRBJ2-7; clone size: .
CDR3 protein: CASSQRTKSSYNEQFF; CDR3 DNA: TGCGCCAGCAGCCAAAGGACGAAGTCTTCCTACAATGAGCAGTTCTTC; D gene: .; V gene: TRBV4-1; J gene: TRBJ2-1; clone size: few
CDR3 protein: CASSLMRGETQYF; CDR3 DNA: TGTGCCAGCAGCTTGATGAGGGGGGAGACCCAGTACTTC; D gene: .; V gene: TRBV5-6; J gene: TRBJ2-5; clone size: .
CDR3 protein: CASRTTDTQYF; CDR3 DNA: TGTGCCAGTCGAACCACAGATACGCAGTATTTT; D gene: .; V gene: TRBV19; J gene: TRBJ2-3; clone size: .
CDR3 protein: CASSSVGLGREQFF; CDR3 DNA: TGTGCCAGCAGCTCGGTCGGACTAGGGCGGGAGCAGTTCTTC; D gene: TRBD2; V gene: TRBV11-2; J gene: TRBJ2-1; clone size: .
CDR3 protein: CASSPQRGGVYEQYF; CDR3 DNA: TGTGCCAGCAGTCCCCAACGGGGGGGCGTATACGAGCAGTACTTC; D gene: TRBD2; V gene: TRBV13; J gene: TRBJ2-7; clone size: .
CDR3 protein: CASKVFSGNTIYF; CDR3 DNA: TGTGCCAGTAAGGTTTTCTCTGGAAACACCATATATTTT; D gene: .; V gene: TRBV19; J gene: TRBJ1-3; clone size: .
CDR3 protein: CASSIGGRIGEKLFF; CDR3 DNA: TGTGCCAGTAGTATAGGTGGACGGATAGGAGAAAAACTGTTTTTT; D gene: .; V gene: TRBV19; J gene: TRBJ1-4; clone size: .
CDR3 protein: CASSPRTGQPMNTEAFF; CDR3 DNA: TGTGCCAGTAGTCCCCGTACAGGACAGCCAATGAACACTGAAGCTTTCTTT; D gene: .; V gene: TRBV19; J gene: TRBJ1-1; clone size: .
CDR3 protein: CSALGQYGYTF; CDR3 DNA: TGCAGTGCCCTGGGACAGTATGGCTACACCTTC; D gene: TRBD1; V gene: TRBV20-1; J gene: TRBJ1-2; clone size: few
CDR3 protein: CAISERDEENTEAFF; CDR3 DNA: TGTGCCATCAGTGAGAGGGACGAGGAGAACACTGAAGCTTTCTTT; D gene: .; V gene: TRBV10-3; J gene: TRBJ1-1; clone size: .
CDR3 protein: CASSLATGQGPKQYF; CDR3 DNA: TGCGCCAGCAGCTTGGCCACGGGACAGGGACCCAAGCAGTACTTC; D gene: TRBD1; V gene: TRBV5-1; J gene: TRBJ2-7; clone size: .
CDR3 protein: CASSFDSYEQYF; CDR3 DNA: TGTGCCAGCAGCTTTGACTCCTACGAGCAGTACTTC; D gene: .; V gene: TRBV7-9; J gene: TRBJ2-7; clone size: .
CDR3 protein: CASSPFGQETQYF; CDR3 DNA: TGTGCCAGCTCACCGTTTGGCCAAGAGACCCAGTACTTC; D gene: .; V gene: TRBV18; J gene: TRBJ2-5; clone size: few
CDR3 protein: CASKLALQETQYF; CDR3 DNA: TGTGCCAGCAAACTAGCCCTACAAGAGACCCAGTACTTC; D gene: .; V gene: TRBV5-4; J gene: TRBJ2-5; clone size: few
CDR3 protein: CASSDVPGNQPQHF; CDR3 DNA: TGTGCCAGCAGTGACGTCCCAGGGAATCAGCCCCAGCATTTT; D gene: .; V gene: TRBV6-4; J gene: TRBJ1-5; clone size: .
CDR3 protein: CATSRWGQGHQPQHF; CDR3 DNA: TGTGCCACCAGCAGGTGGGGGCAGGGACATCAGCCCCAGCATTTT; D gene: .; V gene: TRBV15; J gene: TRBJ1-5; clone size: .
CDR3 protein: CASSPRGPNSYNEQFF; CDR3 DNA: TGTGCCAGCTCACCACGGGGACCGAACTCCTACAATGAGCAGTTCTTC; D gene: .; V gene: TRBV18; J gene: TRBJ2-1; clone size: .
CDR3 protein: CAWRTYRGELFF; CDR3 DNA: TGTGCCTGGAGGACCTATCGCGGGGAGCTGTTTTTT; D gene: .; V gene: TRBV30; J gene: TRBJ2-2; clone size: .
CDR3 protein: CASSYNPTYGYTF; CDR3 DNA: TGTGCCAGCAGTTACAATCCAACCTATGGCTACACCTTC; D gene: .; V gene: TRBV6-5; J gene: TRBJ1-2; clone size: .
CDR3 protein: CASRYGLAGETQYF; CDR3 DNA: TGTGCCAGCAGGTACGGACTAGCGGGAGAGACCCAGTACTTC; D gene: TRBD2; V gene: TRBV7-3; J gene: TRBJ2-5; clone size: .